These T cell receptor beta chains were read from a single sample in a study of shared clonotypes between healthy human individuals. Produced via immunoSEQ multiplex PCR; TCRdb's table is partial and in-frame only. The repertoire holds about 590,000 clones, with roughly 95% as singletons. The material sequenced was naive CD8+ T cells sorted from blood. Source of these receptors: a woman in her twenties or thirties in good health. CDR3s leave out the opening cysteine and the closing phenylalanine or tryptophan.

j_call v_call cdr3_aa
TRBJ2-1 TRBV27 ASSRMDYNEQF
TRBJ2-7 TRBV10-1 ASSERLAFYEQY
TRBJ2-6 TRBV28 ASSDQAFGANVLT
TRBJ1-5 TRBV27 ASSTGVGQPQH
TRBJ2-7 TRBV19 ASSMGGSGSYEQY
TRBJ2-1 TRBV27 ASSSIAGFYNEQF
TRBJ1-1 TRBV14 ASSLRTTEAF
TRBJ2-2 TRBV5-4 ASRTTNTGELF
TRBJ1-2 TRBV19 ASSIGLPANYGYT
TRBJ2-7 TRBV28 ASQSLDYEQY
TRBJ2-7 TRBV9 ASSVEPVSRGASYEQY
TRBJ2-3 TRBV27 ASSGQKRTQY
TRBJ2-5 TRBV27 ASSYGVQETQY
TRBJ1-1 TRBV30 AWIRGTEAF
TRBJ1-4 TRBV28 ASRSQMEQVEKLF
TRBJ2-5 TRBV5-4 ASSFDSQETQY
TRBJ1-1 TRBV10-2 ASAGGMKVEAF
TRBJ2-7 TRBV5-6 ASSLGQGGVEQY
TRBJ1-1 TRBV27 ASRLLGVTEAF
TRBJ1-3 TRBV11-2 ASSRSRREKGQGNTIY
TRBJ2-7 TRBV4-1 ASSQSGNQPYEQY
TRBJ2-7 TRBV5-1 ASSGLASLEQY
TRBJ2-3 TRBV27 ASSFGQGFDTQY
TRBJ2-7 TRBV5-4 ASSSRTGGTYEQY
TRBJ2-7 TRBV18 ASSPVDYEQY
TRBJ2-5 TRBV15 ATSRLDRANQETQY
TRBJ1-5 TRBV2 ASSGSDSNQPQH
TRBJ1-1 TRBV7-8 ASSLARGGNTEAF
TRBJ2-1 TRBV9 ASSVGIGGLAGDNEQF
TRBJ1-3 TRBV10-3 AISQRRQGIRDTIY
TRBJ2-7 TRBV2 ASGWTSGSYEQY
TRBJ2-7 TRBV27 ASSPDRGTWQY
TRBJ2-5 TRBV14 ASSQDPETQY
TRBJ2-7 TRBV6-1 ATRWAGGEQY
TRBJ1-1 TRBV21-1 ASSKRALRDTEAF
TRBJ2-7 TRBV4-1 ASSERDRYYEQY
TRBJ2-3 TRBV28 ASSVRLASKYTQY
TRBJ2-1 TRBV4-2 ASSQDWDSIYNEQF
TRBJ1-1 TRBV30 AWEYGEAF
TRBJ2-5 TRBV19 ASSVDTAETQY
TRBJ1-3 TRBV2 ASRTGTAENTIY
TRBJ2-7 TRBV4-1 ASSQLAGGPREQY
TRBJ2-5 TRBV7-2 ASSLPGEETQY
TRBJ2-7 TRBV28 ATTAGGEGYEQY
TRBJ1-2 TRBV9 ASSFEFNYGYT
TRBJ1-2 TRBV27 ASSFLPPGNYGYT
TRBJ1-3 TRBV10-1 ATRGDSGNTIY
TRBJ2-7 TRBV6-4 ASSDSTLSPYEQY
TRBJ2-7 TRBV14 ASSQALTYEQY
TRBJ2-1 TRBV7-9 ASTTPRNEQF
TRBJ1-5 TRBV7-7 AIPGEVCNQPQH
TRBJ1-2 TRBV28 ASSEAGTVAGYT